In its sample, the clone carrying this TCR beta chain was seen a few times. This entry comes from a study of identical twins. Template switching (which added a universal primer site) was used, and cDNA carried unique molecular identifiers. TCRdb ran MiXCR on the 5' RACE reads and lists one entry per CDR3 protein. This table has some 1,600,000 distinct CDR3 sequences, 32% appearing once. The CDR3 runs to 15 residues. With 3 bases clipped from V and 1 base from J, the junction kept 4 bases outside the gene matches. Germline CDR1 MDHEN, CDR2 SYDVKM. Material: cord blood. This clonotype originated in a newborn girl in good health. The chain combines TRBV28 with TRBJ1-1; the match to TRBD1 covers 8 bases. The CDR3 region has the DNA TGTGCCAGCAGTTTTTTACAGGGGGGGAACACTGAAGCTTTCTTT. Translated: CASSFLQGGNTEAFF.